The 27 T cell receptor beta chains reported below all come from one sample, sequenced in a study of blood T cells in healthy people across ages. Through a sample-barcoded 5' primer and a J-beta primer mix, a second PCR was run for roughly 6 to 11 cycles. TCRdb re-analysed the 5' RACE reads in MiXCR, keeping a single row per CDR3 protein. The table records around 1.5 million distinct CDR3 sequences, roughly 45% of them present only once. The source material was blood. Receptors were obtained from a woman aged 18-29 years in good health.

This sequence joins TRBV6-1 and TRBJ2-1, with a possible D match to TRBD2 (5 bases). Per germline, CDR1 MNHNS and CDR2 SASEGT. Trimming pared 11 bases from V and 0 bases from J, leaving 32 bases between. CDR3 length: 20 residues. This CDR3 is CAGSTGFQDPPLSSYNEQFF. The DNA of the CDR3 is TGTGCCGGGTCTACGGGGTTCCAGGACCCTCCTTTAAGCTCCTACAATGAGCAGTTCTTC.

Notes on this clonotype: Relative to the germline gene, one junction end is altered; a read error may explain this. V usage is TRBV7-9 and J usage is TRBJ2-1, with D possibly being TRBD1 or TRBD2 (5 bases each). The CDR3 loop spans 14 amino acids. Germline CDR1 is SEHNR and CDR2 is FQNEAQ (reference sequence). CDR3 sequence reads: CASSLGTAGDERFF. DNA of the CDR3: TGTGCCAGCAGTTTAGGGACGGCGGGCGATGAGCGGTTCTTC.

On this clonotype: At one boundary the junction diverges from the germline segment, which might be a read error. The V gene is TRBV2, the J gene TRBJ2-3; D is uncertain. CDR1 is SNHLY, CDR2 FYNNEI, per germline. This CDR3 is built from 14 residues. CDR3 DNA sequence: TGTGCCAGCAGTGAGTGGCGGCCCACAGATGCGCAGTATTTT. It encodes CASSEWRPTDAQYF.

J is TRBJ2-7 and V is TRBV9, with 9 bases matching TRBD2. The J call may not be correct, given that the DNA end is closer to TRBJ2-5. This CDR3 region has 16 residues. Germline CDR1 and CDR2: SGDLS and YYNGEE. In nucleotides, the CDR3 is TGTGCCAGCAGCGTAGGGCTAGCGGGGACCCCGGAGACCCAGTACTTC. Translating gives CASSVGLAGTPETQYF.

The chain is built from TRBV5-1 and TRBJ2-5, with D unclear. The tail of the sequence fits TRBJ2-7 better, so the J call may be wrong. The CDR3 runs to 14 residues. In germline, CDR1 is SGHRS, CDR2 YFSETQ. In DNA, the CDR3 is TGCGCCAGCAGCTTGGAAGGCTGGCTGGACGAGCAGTACTTC. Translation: CASSLEGWLDEQYF.

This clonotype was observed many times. The CDR3 spells CASSPESGSYEQYF. The CDR3 bases are TGTGCCAGCAGTCCCGAGAGTGGGTCCTACGAGCAGTACTTC. This chain uses TRBV28 with TRBJ2-7; D is undetermined. This CDR3 has 14 residues. Germline-derived CDR1 and CDR2 are MDHEN and SYDVKM. The V gene lost 5 bases and the J gene lost 1 base, with 12 bases spanning the gap.

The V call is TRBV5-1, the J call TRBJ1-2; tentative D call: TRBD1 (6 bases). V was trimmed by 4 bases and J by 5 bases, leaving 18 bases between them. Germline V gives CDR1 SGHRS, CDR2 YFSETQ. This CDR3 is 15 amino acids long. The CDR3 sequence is CASSRTDSSGYGYTF. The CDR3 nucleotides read TGCGCCAGCAGCCGGACGGACAGCTCGGGTTATGGCTACACCTTC.

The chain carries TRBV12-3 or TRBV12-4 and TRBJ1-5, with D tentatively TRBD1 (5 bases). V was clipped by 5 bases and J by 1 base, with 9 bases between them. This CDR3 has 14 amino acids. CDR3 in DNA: TGTGCCAGCAGTAACTGGGGGAGCAATCAGCCCCAGCATTTT. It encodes CASSNWGSNQPQHF.

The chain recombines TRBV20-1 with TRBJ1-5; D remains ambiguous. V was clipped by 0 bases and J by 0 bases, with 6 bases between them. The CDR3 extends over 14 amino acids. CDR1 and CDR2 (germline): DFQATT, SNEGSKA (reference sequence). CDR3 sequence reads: CSAREDFSNQPQHF. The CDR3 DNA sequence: TGCAGTGCTAGAGAGGACTTTAGCAATCAGCCCCAGCATTTT.

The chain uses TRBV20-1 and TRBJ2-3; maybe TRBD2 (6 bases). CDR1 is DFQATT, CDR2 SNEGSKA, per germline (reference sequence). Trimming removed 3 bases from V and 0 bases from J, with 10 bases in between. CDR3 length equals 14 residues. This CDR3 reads CSASIGGSTDTQYF. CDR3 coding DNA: TGCAGTGCTAGTATTGGGGGGAGCACAGATACGCAGTATTTT.

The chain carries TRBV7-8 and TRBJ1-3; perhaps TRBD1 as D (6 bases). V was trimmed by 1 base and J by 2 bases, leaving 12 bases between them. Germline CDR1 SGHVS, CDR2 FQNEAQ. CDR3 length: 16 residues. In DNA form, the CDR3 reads TGTGCCAGCAGCTTAGAGGGGGGGGCGACTGGAAACACCATATATTTT. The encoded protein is CASSLEGGATGNTIYF.

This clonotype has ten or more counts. CDR3 DNA sequence: TGTGCCAGCAGCAGTCTTGGCCAACCGGGCTCCGGAAACACCATATATTTT. As protein: CASSSLGQPGSGNTIYF. V gene TRBV12-3 or TRBV12-4 combines with J gene TRBJ1-3, with unresolved D. Between the trimmed V and J ends, which lost 6 bases and 4 bases, there was a span of 22 bases. The CDR3 totals 17 residues.

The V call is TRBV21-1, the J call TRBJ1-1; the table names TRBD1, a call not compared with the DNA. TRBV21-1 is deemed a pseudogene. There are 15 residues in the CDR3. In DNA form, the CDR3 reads TGTGCCAGCAGCAAATTAAACAGGGCGAACACTGAAGCTTTCTTT. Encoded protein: CASSKLNRANTEAFF.

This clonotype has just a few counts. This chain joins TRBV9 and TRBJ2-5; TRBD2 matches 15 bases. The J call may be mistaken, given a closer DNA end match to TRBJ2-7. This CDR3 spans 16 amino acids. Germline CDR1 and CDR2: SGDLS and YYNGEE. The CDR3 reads CASSLRTSGGDYEQYF. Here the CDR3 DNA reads TGTGCCAGCAGCCTCCGGACTAGCGGGGGGGACTACGAGCAGTACTTC.

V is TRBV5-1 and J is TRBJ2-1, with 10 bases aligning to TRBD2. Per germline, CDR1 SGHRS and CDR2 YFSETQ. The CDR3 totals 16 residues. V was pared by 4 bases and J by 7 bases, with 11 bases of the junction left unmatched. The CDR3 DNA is TGCGCCAGCAGCACCAAAGCGGGAGGGCCGTCTAATGAGCAGTTCTTC. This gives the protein CASSTKAGGPSNEQFF.

In DNA form, the CDR3 reads TGTGCCATCAGTGAGTCTTCCCAACGCAGTGAAAAACTGTTTTTT. Protein: CAISESSQRSEKLFF. The chain recombines TRBV10-3 with TRBJ1-4, with D unclear. The germline gives CDR1 ENHRY, CDR2 SYGVKD. With 0 bases removed from V and 7 bases from J, the gap between germline ends came to 12 bases. The CDR3 is 15 amino acids.

The CDR3 is CASSLKPGLAGGTYEQYF. CDR3 DNA sequence: TGCGCCAGCAGCCTAAAACCGGGACTAGCGGGCGGGACTTACGAGCAGTACTTC. V usage is TRBV4-1 and J usage is TRBJ2-4; 12 bases are shared with TRBD2. The DNA end is a closer match to TRBJ2-7, so the J assignment may be wrong. CDR3 length: 18 amino acids. Germline lookup yields CDR1 MGHRA and CDR2 YSYEKL.

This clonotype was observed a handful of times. The CDR3 loop is CASSLGSRGPYYGYTF. The DNA for the CDR3 is TGTGCCAGCAGCTTAGGATCTAGGGGGCCTTACTATGGCTACACCTTC. The chain recombines TRBV7-2 with TRBJ1-2; the match to TRBD1 covers 7 bases. The CDR3 spans 16 residues. Germline values: CDR1 SGHTA, CDR2 FQGNSA. V gave up 1 base and J gave up 3 bases; unmatched junction bases: 8.

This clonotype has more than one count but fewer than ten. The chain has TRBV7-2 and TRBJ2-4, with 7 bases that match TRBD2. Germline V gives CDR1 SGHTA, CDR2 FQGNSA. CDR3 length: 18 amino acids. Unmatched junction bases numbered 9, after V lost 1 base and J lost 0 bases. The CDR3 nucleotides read TGTGCCAGCAGCTTAGGACTAGCTGAAGGACTAGCCAAAAACATTCAGTACTTC. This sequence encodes CASSLGLAEGLAKNIQYF.

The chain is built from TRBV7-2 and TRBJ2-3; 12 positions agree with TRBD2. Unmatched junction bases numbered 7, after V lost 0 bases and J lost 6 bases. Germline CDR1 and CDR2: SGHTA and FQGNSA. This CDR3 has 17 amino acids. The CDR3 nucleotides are TGTGCCAGCAGCTTAGCGGTCCTAGCGGGGGGGAAGGATACGCAGTATTTT. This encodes CASSLAVLAGGKDTQYF.

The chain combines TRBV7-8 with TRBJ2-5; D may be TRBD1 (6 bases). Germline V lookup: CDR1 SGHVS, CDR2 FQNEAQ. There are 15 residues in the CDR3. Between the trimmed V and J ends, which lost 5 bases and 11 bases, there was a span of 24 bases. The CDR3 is CASSPATGVYNEQYF. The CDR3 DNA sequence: TGTGCCAGCAGCCCGGCGACAGGTGTCTACAATGAGCAGTACTTC.

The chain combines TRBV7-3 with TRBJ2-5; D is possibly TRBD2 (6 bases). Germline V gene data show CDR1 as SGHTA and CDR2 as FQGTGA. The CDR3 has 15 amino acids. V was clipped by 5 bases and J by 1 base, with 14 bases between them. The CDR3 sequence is CASSGGGATQETQYF. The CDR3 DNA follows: TGTGCCAGCAGCGGGGGAGGCGCTACCCAAGAGACCCAGTACTTC. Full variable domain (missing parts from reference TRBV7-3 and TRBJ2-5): GAGVSQTPSNKVTEKGKYVELRCDPISGHTALYWYRQSLGQGPEFLIYFQGTGAADDSGLPNDRFFAVRPEGSVSTLKIQRTERGDSAVYLCASSGGGATQETQYFGPGTRLLVL.

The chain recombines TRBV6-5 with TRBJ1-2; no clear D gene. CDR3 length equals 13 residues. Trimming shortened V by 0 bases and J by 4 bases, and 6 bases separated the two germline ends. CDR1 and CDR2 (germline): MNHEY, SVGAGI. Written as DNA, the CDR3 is TGTGCCAGCAGTTACTCCGCCTTCTATGGCTACACCTTC. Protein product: CASSYSAFYGYTF.

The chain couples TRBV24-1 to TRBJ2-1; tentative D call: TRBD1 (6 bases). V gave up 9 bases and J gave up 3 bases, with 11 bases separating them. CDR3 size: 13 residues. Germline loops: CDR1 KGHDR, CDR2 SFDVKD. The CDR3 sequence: CATRTDHYNEQFF. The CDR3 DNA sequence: TGTGCCACCCGGACAGACCACTACAATGAGCAGTTCTTC.

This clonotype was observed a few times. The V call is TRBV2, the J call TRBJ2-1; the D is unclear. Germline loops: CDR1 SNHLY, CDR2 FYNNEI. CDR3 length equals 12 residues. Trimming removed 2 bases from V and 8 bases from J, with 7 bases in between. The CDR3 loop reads CASSENGYEQFF. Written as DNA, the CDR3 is TGTGCCAGCAGTGAAAACGGCTATGAGCAGTTCTTC.

The CDR3 DNA follows: TGCAGCGCGGACACGACCCAGTACTTC. Translated: CSADTTQYF. This sequence joins TRBV29-1 and TRBJ2-5, with D perhaps matching TRBD1 (5 bases). Germline-derived CDR1 and CDR2 are SQVTM and ANQGSEA. The CDR3 has 9 residues. V lost 7 bases to trimming and J lost 7 bases, with 7 bases between them.

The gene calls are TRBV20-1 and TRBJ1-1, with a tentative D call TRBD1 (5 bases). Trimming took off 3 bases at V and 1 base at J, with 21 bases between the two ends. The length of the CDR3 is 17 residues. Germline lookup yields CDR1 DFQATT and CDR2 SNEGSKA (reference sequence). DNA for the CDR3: TGCAGTGCTAGGGAAGGGGAGGTAGGGCGGACGAACACTGAAGCTTTCTTT. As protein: CSAREGEVGRTNTEAFF.